The 25 T cell receptor beta chains in this list originate from one sample, sequenced in a study of shared clonotypes between healthy human individuals. Data came from immunoSEQ multiplex PCR; TCRdb stores just in-frame clones and leaves some out. This sample has 850,000 to 1,200,000 clones, with around 74% found just once. The sample taken for sequencing was memory CD4+ T cells sorted from blood. The subset denotes: CD45RA-negative fraction. Receptor source: a man aged 18 to 30 in good health.

The chain links TRBV10-3 to TRBJ1-1, with D possibly being TRBD1 (6 bases). The germline CDR1 and CDR2 sequences are ENHRY and SYGVKD. This CDR3 region has 15 residues. V gave up 11 bases and J gave up 0 bases, with 19 bases separating them. The CDR3 here is CAANPGGQLNTEAFF. CDR3 DNA sequence: TGTGCCGCCAACCCTGGGGGGCAGTTGAACACTGAAGCTTTCTTT.

The chain employs TRBV6-1 and TRBJ1-1; D is possibly TRBD1 (5 bases). The CDR3 length is 14 residues. The V end was cut by 5 bases, the J end by 5 bases, with 15 bases between. Per germline, CDR1 MNHNS and CDR2 SASEGT. DNA of the CDR3: TGTGCCAGCAGTTTCGGGACCCGAGGAACTGAAGCTTTCTTT. Protein: CASSFGTRGTEAFF.

The chain recombines TRBV27 with TRBJ2-7, with 12 bases lining up with TRBD2. Trimming at V came to 5 bases and at J to 3 bases, leaving 2 bases not matched to a gene. The CDR3 has 14 amino acids. Germline-derived CDR1 and CDR2 are MNHEY and SMNVEV (reference sequence). CDR3 protein: CASSRLAGVYEQYF. The DNA for the CDR3 is TGTGCCAGCAGTAGACTAGCGGGGGTCTACGAGCAGTACTTC.

The chain is built from TRBV2 and TRBJ2-3, with D hard to call. Trimming stripped 7 bases from V and 5 bases from J, with 13 bases between. Germline CDR1 reads SNHLY; CDR2 reads FYNNEI. The CDR3 consists of 13 residues. This chain's CDR3 is CASKGMVGDTQYF. The CDR3 nucleotides read TGTGCCAGCAAGGGCATGGTGGGAGATACGCAGTATTTT. The full variable domain, completed using reference TRBV2 and TRBJ2-3, is EPEVTQTPSHQVTQMGQEVILRCVPISNHLYFYWYRQILGQKVEFLVSFYNNEISEKSEIFDDQFSVERPDGSNFTLKIRSTKLEDSAMYFCASKGMVGDTQYFGPGTRLTVL.

The genes are TRBV7-9 and TRBJ1-5; 7 positions match TRBD1. The CDR3 has 15 residues. Losses at the gene ends were 5 bases for V and 5 bases for J; bases not matched to a gene: 9. Germline-derived CDR1 and CDR2 are SEHNR and FQNEAQ (reference sequence). This CDR3 reads CASSPGTVIDQPQHF. As DNA, the CDR3 is TGTGCCAGCAGCCCTGGGACAGTCATCGATCAGCCCCAGCATTTT.

The chain uses TRBV11-2 and TRBJ1-2; 10 positions agree with TRBD1. The CDR3 sequence is 14 residues long. CDR1 and CDR2 from the germline V gene are SGHAT and FQNNGV. Trimming removed 5 bases from V and 7 bases from J; junction bases left unmatched: 7. CDR3: CASSPWDRGPGYTF. The DNA for the CDR3 is TGTGCCAGCAGCCCATGGGACAGGGGCCCTGGCTACACCTTC. The full variable domain, with the rest looked up from reference TRBV11-2 and TRBJ1-2, is EAGVAQSPRYKIIEKRQSVAFWCNPISGHATLYWYQQILGQGPKLLIQFQNNGVVDDSQLPKDRFSAERLKGVDSTLKIQPAKLEDSAVYLCASSPWDRGPGYTFGSGTRLTVV.

The chain couples TRBV7-9 to TRBJ1-4; possibly TRBD1 for D (5 bases). The CDR3 consists of 14 residues. CDR1 and CDR2 from the germline V gene are SEHNR and FQNEAQ (reference sequence). Trimming stripped 1 base from V and 4 bases from J, with 7 bases between. The CDR3: CASSLGGGNEKLFF. The DNA of the CDR3 is TGTGCCAGCAGCTTAGGTGGGGGTAATGAAAAACTGTTTTTT.

CDR3 nucleotide sequence: TGTGCCAGCAGCGTTGGGCCTGAGGCCTATGGCTACACCTTC. Translating gives CASSVGPEAYGYTF. The chain carries TRBV9 and TRBJ1-2; D not certain. This CDR3 is built from 14 residues. Per the germline V gene, CDR1 is SGDLS and CDR2 is YYNGEE. V was clipped by 2 bases and J by 4 bases, with 12 bases between them.

This clone was picked up many times. The chain uses TRBV5-4 and TRBJ2-3; D remains unclear. V was trimmed by 1 base and J by 0 bases, leaving 9 bases between them. The germline V gene has CDR1 SGHNT and CDR2 YYREEE (reference sequence). The CDR3 totals 15 residues. Written as DNA, the CDR3 is TGTGCCAGCAGCTTGTCTCCGCTAAGCACAGATACGCAGTATTTT. Protein product: CASSLSPLSTDTQYF.

The chain combines TRBV6-6 with TRBJ2-2; possible D gene TRBD1, 5 bases. Trimming shortened V by 10 bases and J by 2 bases, and 17 bases separated the two germline ends. The CDR3 consists of 15 residues. Germline loops: CDR1 MNHNY, CDR2 SVGAGI (reference sequence). CDR3 residues: CATKDRTLNTGELFF. Written as DNA, the CDR3 is TGTGCCACCAAAGACAGAACCTTAAACACCGGGGAGCTGTTTTTT.

This rearrangement joins TRBV10-3 to TRBJ1-6, with 8 bases that match TRBD1. The germline CDR1 and CDR2 sequences are ENHRY and SYGVKD. The CDR3 spans 15 residues. J was trimmed by 6 bases and V by 3 bases; bases with no gene match: 4. The CDR3 spells CAISDRTGPNSPLHF. For the CDR3, the DNA is TGTGCCATCAGTGATCGGACAGGGCCTAATTCACCCCTCCACTTT.

About this clone: The sample has other DNA sequences that encode this CDR3 too. The rearrangement links TRBV9 to TRBJ2-5, with D unresolved. Trimming took off 4 bases at V and 5 bases at J, with 12 bases between the two ends. This CDR3 comprises 13 residues. Germline V CDR1 and CDR2: SGDLS, YYNGEE. The CDR3 DNA sequence: TGTGCCAGCAGCCCCCAAAATCAGGAGACCCAGTACTTC. This encodes CASSPQNQETQYF.

The chain has TRBV19 and TRBJ1-5, with a tentative D call TRBD1 (6 bases). The germline V and J ends were trimmed by 5 bases and 6 bases, with 17 bases remaining between them. The CDR3 is 15 amino acids. CDR1 and CDR2 (germline): LNHDA, SQIVND (reference sequence). CDR3 DNA: TGTGCCAGTAGTGGCTCTCAGGGGTGGGTTCAGCCCCAGCATTTT. It specifies CASSGSQGWVQPQHF.

This chain links TRBV27 with TRBJ1-6; D gene uncertain. This CDR3 spans 14 amino acids. Trimming removed 4 bases from V and 8 bases from J, with 12 bases in between. Germline V lookup: CDR1 MNHEY, CDR2 SMNVEV (reference sequence). The CDR3, as DNA: TGTGCCAGCAGTTCCGATGCCCGAGATTCACCCCTCCACTTT. As protein: CASSSDARDSPLHF.

This chain uses TRBV25-1 with TRBJ1-4; 8 bases map to TRBD1. The germline CDR1 and CDR2 sequences are MGHDK and SYGVNS. V dropped 1 base and J dropped 4; count of bases not matched to a gene: 8. The CDR3 spans 17 residues. In DNA, the CDR3 is TGTGCCAGCAGTGAATGGGACAGGATAACGGTTAATGAAAAACTGTTTTTT. Protein: CASSEWDRITVNEKLFF.

In the case of this clone: Other DNA sequences in the sample encode the same CDR3. The chain recombines TRBV5-4 with TRBJ2-5; D remains unclear. Trimming removed 3 bases at V and 4 bases at J, with 13 bases between. This CDR3 has 14 amino acids. Germline-derived CDR1 and CDR2 are SGHNT and YYREEE (reference sequence). CDR3 protein: CASSSGTSPETQYF. CDR3 nucleotide sequence: TGTGCCAGCAGCTCCGGAACGAGTCCAGAGACCCAGTACTTC.

This clone is a singleton in its sample. The CDR3 reads CASSANLGEGYTF. In DNA form, the CDR3 reads TGTGCCAGCAGTGCGAATCTAGGGGAGGGCTACACCTTC. The V call is TRBV6-4, the J call TRBJ1-2; D might be TRBD1 (5 bases). This CDR3 has 13 residues. Trimming stripped 4 bases from V and 8 bases from J, with 14 bases between. Germline V gives CDR1 MRHNA, CDR2 SNTAGT.

In its sample, this clone was seen once. The chain employs TRBV10-3 and TRBJ1-2; a possible D gene is TRBD1 (6 bases). The CDR3 covers 15 residues. Trimming left V 3 bases short and J 7 bases short, with 18 bases between. Germline loops: CDR1 ENHRY, CDR2 SYGVKD. The CDR3 here is CAISEIFGGLSGYTF. The DNA for the CDR3 is TGTGCCATCAGTGAAATATTCGGGGGGCTAAGTGGCTACACCTTC.

This clone was detected ten times or more. This sequence joins TRBV15 and TRBJ2-3; 11 bases are a match to TRBD2. The germline gives CDR1 LNHNV, CDR2 YYDKDF (reference sequence). J gave up 4 bases and V 6 bases, and 6 bases lay outside the gene matches. The length of the CDR3 is 15 residues. The CDR3 here is CATSTSGSYPDTQYF. As DNA, the CDR3 is TGTGCCACCAGTACTAGCGGGAGTTATCCAGATACGCAGTATTTT.

The chain has TRBV28 and TRBJ1-4; 11 nucleotides match TRBD1. The CDR3 is made up of 16 amino acids. Germline values: CDR1 MDHEN, CDR2 SYDVKM. V was clipped by 6 bases and J by 7 bases; unmatched bases: 10. CDR3 nucleotide sequence: TGTGCCAGCAGCTCCACACGGACAGGGGGCTTTGAAAAACTGTTTTTT. It is translated as CASSSTRTGGFEKLFF. Filled out from reference TRBV28 and TRBJ1-4, the complete variable domain reads DVKVTQSSRYLVKRTGEKVFLECVQDMDHENMFWYRQDPGLGLRLIYFSYDVKMKEKGDIPEGYSVSREKKERFSLILESASTNQTSMYLCASSSTRTGGFEKLFFGSGTQLSVL.

This chain connects TRBV7-6 to TRBJ2-3; possibly TRBD2 for D (5 bases). Germline values: CDR1 SGHVS, CDR2 FNYEAQ. The CDR3 has 17 amino acids. Trimming took 3 bases from V and 2 from J, leaving 18 bases between them. The CDR3 DNA sequence: TGTGCCAGCAGCTTTTCAACCGGGAACACGATCACAGATACGCAGTATTTT. This encodes CASSFSTGNTITDTQYF.

The chain employs TRBV30 and TRBJ2-1; D not certain. The CDR3 contains 12 residues. Trimming stripped 0 bases from V and 12 bases from J, with 12 bases between. CDR1 is GTSNPN, CDR2 SVGIG, per germline (reference sequence). DNA of the CDR3: TGTGCCTGGAGTGTACGACCGGGTGGGCAGTTCTTC. Its protein product is CAWSVRPGGQFF.

J is TRBJ1-3 and V is TRBV18; D is uncertain. Trimming shortened V by 0 bases and J by 2 bases, and 8 bases separated the two germline ends. Germline lookup yields CDR1 KGHSH and CDR2 LQKENI. The CDR3 has 15 amino acids. The CDR3 loop is CASSPPKTAGNTIYF. In nucleotides, the CDR3 is TGTGCCAGCTCACCACCGAAAACTGCTGGAAACACCATATATTTT.

This clone turned up a few times. The chain uses TRBV18 and TRBJ2-2; D perhaps matches TRBD1 (6 bases). CDR1 is KGHSH and CDR2 is LQKENI in the germline V gene. This CDR3 is 18 amino acids long. V was clipped by 1 base and J by 3 bases, with 18 bases between them. This CDR3 reads CASSPLGPAQGYTGELFF. CDR3 bases: TGTGCCAGCTCACCACTGGGGCCGGCACAGGGCTACACCGGGGAGCTGTTTTTT.

The J gene is TRBJ2-1, the V gene TRBV13, with 7 bases identical to TRBD2. The CDR3 extends over 18 amino acids. CDR1 is PRHDT and CDR2 is FYEKMQ in the germline V gene (reference sequence). The V gene end was trimmed by 4 bases and the J gene end by 0 bases; junction bases not matched to a gene: 12. CDR3 protein: CASSSMATGGSSYNEQFF. The CDR3 coding sequence is TGTGCCAGCAGCTCAATGGCAACGGGCGGGAGCTCCTACAATGAGCAGTTCTTC. The full variable domain, in which reference TRBV13 and TRBJ2-1 provide the parts outside the CDR3, is AAGVIQSPRHLIKEKRETATLKCYPIPRHDTVYWYQQGPGQDPQFLISFYEKMQSDKGSIPDRFSAQQFSDYHSELNMSSLELGDSALYFCASSSMATGGSSYNEQFFGPGTRLTVL.